This T cell receptor (beta chain) was recorded in a study of blood T cells in healthy people across ages. The sample holds a few counts of this clonotype. Its matching antigen is unknown. Study-level points and caveats: Long-lived donors had more naive CD4+ cells and higher diversity than aged donors. PBMCs left unsorted prevented a conclusive naive versus antigen-experienced comparison.

Healthy Caucasians from Russia aged about 6 to 100 served as donors. Per sample, at least 5.5 micrograms of total RNA were extracted. The germline V gene has CDR1 DFQATT and CDR2 SNEGSKA (reference sequence). The CDR3 covers 15 residues. V lost 6 bases, J lost 1 base, and 15 bases lay in between. A J-beta primer mix and a sample-barcoded 5' primer were used in a second PCR of about 6 to 12 cycles. TCRdb recomputed calls from the 5' RACE reads with MiXCR, one row per CDR3 protein. This sample carries 450,000 to 700,000 distinct CDR3 sequences, about 25% of them seen once, and the ten largest clones take approximately 18%.

This chain uses TRBV20-1 with TRBJ1-4; TRBD1 might be the D (5 bases). This sequence was found in a woman in her 70s in good health. Sequencing was performed on blood. CDR3 sequence (DNA): TGCAGTGCCCCCCCACTGGGGGGAACTAATGAAAAACTGTTTTTT. It encodes CSAPPLGGTNEKLFF.